Listed below are T cell receptor beta chains from one sample, sequenced in a study of patients and donors after allogeneic stem cell transplantation. TCRdb re-analysed the RT-PCR reads in MiXCR, keeping a single row per CDR3 protein. The data show approximately 140,000 distinct CDR3 sequences, about a third seen once. The sequenced material came from blood, either unsorted or a sorted T cell fraction (not recorded which). The receptors derive from a human donor who was either an allogeneic HSCT recipient or a stem cell or donor lymphocyte infusion donor (not recorded which). It is not recorded whose cells these are; they may come from a transplant donor. Each CDR3 is given with its conserved first and last residue. The D gene is left open where the match is weak. A clone size is listed for some rows: how often the clone was seen (once, few, many), or a class if it is expanded.

d_gene	j_gene	abundance	v_gene	CDR3aa	CDR3nt
.	TRBJ1-1	few	TRBV7-2	CASSFQGSAGTEAFF	TGTGCCAGCAGCTTTCAGGGTTCGGCTGGGACTGAAGCTTTCTTT
.	TRBJ2-7	few	TRBV5-1	CASRVGTSGVDEQYF	TGCGCCAGCAGAGTTGGGACCTCCGGGGTGGACGAGCAGTACTTC
.	TRBJ2-5	few	TRBV12-3/TRBV12-4	CASRRLGTGAWETQYF	TGTGCCAGCAGGAGGCTAGGGACGGGAGCATGGGAGACCCAGTACTTC
TRBD1	TRBJ1-6	.	TRBV30	CAWSGTAVPLHF	TGTGCCTGGAGCGGGACAGCCGTACCCCTCCACTTT
TRBD1	TRBJ1-6	.	TRBV27	CASGGDSGSYNSPLHF	TGTGCCAGCGGGGGGGACAGCGGGAGCTATAATTCACCCCTCCACTTT
.	TRBJ1-1	few	TRBV6-2/TRBV6-3	CATIRTGNTEAFF	TGTGCCACCATCCGGACGGGAAACACTGAAGCTTTCTTT
TRBD2	TRBJ2-3	few	TRBV12-3/TRBV12-4	CASSRLAGTDTQYF	TGTGCCAGCAGCCGACTAGCGGGGACAGATACGCAGTATTTT
TRBD1	TRBJ1-1	.	TRBV24-1	CATRLKGTGKNTEAFF	TGTGCCACCCGGCTTAAAGGGACAGGGAAGAACACTGAAGCTTTCTTT
.	TRBJ2-3	.	TRBV5-5	CASSRRTGAGDTQYF	TGTGCCAGCAGCCGAAGGACGGGGGCTGGAGATACGCAGTATTTT
TRBD2	TRBJ2-5	.	TRBV7-2	CASSLVQRGGRKETQYF	TGTGCCAGCAGCTTAGTCCAGCGGGGGGGTAGGAAGGAGACCCAGTACTTC
.	TRBJ1-6	.	TRBV10-3	CAISESQDNSPLHF	TGTGCCATCAGTGAGTCACAGGATAATTCACCCCTCCACTTT
TRBD1	TRBJ1-2	.	TRBV10-3	CAIGQAADYGYTF	TGTGCCATCGGACAGGCCGCGGACTATGGCTACACCTTC
.	TRBJ1-6	many	TRBV20-1	CSARGVDNSPLHF	TGCAGTGCTAGGGGTGTCGATAATTCACCCCTCCACTTT
TRBD1	TRBJ2-3	.	TRBV24-1	CATSDPAGGWGTQYF	TGTGCCACCAGTGATCCCGCAGGGGGCTGGGGAACGCAGTATTTT
.	TRBJ1-5	few	TRBV12-3/TRBV12-4	CASSLGNLNQEPQHF	TGTGCCAGCAGTTTGGGGAACCTTAATCAAGAGCCCCAGCATTTT
.	TRBJ1-2	.	TRBV6-5	CASSLNSDGYTF	TGTGCCAGCAGTCTGAATAGCGATGGCTACACCTTC
TRBD1	TRBJ1-5	.	TRBV2	CASSLRGVQPQHF	TGTGCCAGCAGCCTCAGGGGGGTTCAGCCCCAGCATTTT
TRBD1	TRBJ2-5	.	TRBV9	CASSPGTGMYQETQYF	TGTGCCAGCAGCCCAGGGACAGGGATGTACCAAGAGACCCAGTACTTC
TRBD1	TRBJ1-5	many	TRBV3-1	CASSQDYRGDQPQHF	TGTGCCAGCAGCCAAGATTACAGGGGGGATCAGCCCCAGCATTTT
.	TRBJ1-4	few	TRBV20-1	CSARDPQGRQGEKLFF	TGCAGTGCTAGAGACCCACAGGGAAGGCAAGGTGAAAAACTGTTTTTT
.	TRBJ1-2	few	TRBV7-9	CASSHTGNYGYTF	TGTGCCAGCAGTCACACAGGGAACTATGGCTACACCTTC
TRBD1	TRBJ1-5	few	TRBV18	CASSPTGAGQPQHF	TGTGCCAGCTCCCCGACAGGGGCCGGGCAGCCCCAGCATTTT
.	TRBJ2-1	.	TRBV5-1	CASSVDQGNEQFF	TGCGCCAGCAGCGTCGACCAGGGGAATGAGCAGTTCTTC
TRBD1	TRBJ2-5	.	TRBV7-7	CASSLTGVEETQYF	TGTGCTAGCAGCTTGACAGGGGTAGAGGAGACCCAGTACTTC
.	TRBJ1-1	few	TRBV6-5	CASSSLRSDMNTEAFF	TGTGCCAGCAGCTCACTCCGGTCAGACATGAACACTGAAGCTTTCTTT
TRBD1	TRBJ2-1	.	TRBV5-1	CANRGTGEDNEQFF	TGCGCCAACCGCGGGACAGGGGAAGACAATGAGCAGTTCTTC
.	TRBJ1-6	.	TRBV12-3/TRBV12-4	CASSPGLANSPLHF	TGTGCCAGCAGCCCAGGACTGGCCAATTCACCCCTCCACTTT
TRBD1	TRBJ1-4	.	TRBV12-3/TRBV12-4	CASSLGGQGREKLFF	TGTGCCAGCAGTTTAGGGGGACAGGGAAGAGAAAAACTGTTTTTT
.	TRBJ1-6	.	TRBV27	CASSLYGVGSSYNSPLHF	TGTGCCAGCAGTTTATATGGGGTCGGGAGCTCCTATAATTCACCCCTCCACTTT
TRBD1	TRBJ1-5	few	TRBV20-1	CSVRTGDGQPQHF	TGCAGTGTCCGCACAGGGGACGGACAGCCCCAGCATTTT
.	TRBJ1-2	.	TRBV6-2/TRBV6-3	CASSCDSCNYGYTF	TGTGCCAGCAGTTGCGACAGCTGTAACTATGGCTACACCTTC
TRBD2	TRBJ2-1	.	TRBV6-5	CASRGSRGSINEQFF	TGTGCCAGCAGGGGGTCGCGGGGGTCTATAAATGAGCAGTTCTTC
.	TRBJ2-5	.	TRBV9	CASSVGTIGETQYF	TGTGCCAGCAGCGTAGGTACTATCGGAGAGACCCAGTACTTC
TRBD1	TRBJ1-2	.	TRBV5-1	CASSLTKGTGDYGYTF	TGCGCCAGCAGCCTAACCAAAGGGACAGGGGACTATGGCTACACCTTC
TRBD1	TRBJ1-1	few	TRBV5-1	CASSLGGTDTEAFF	TGCGCCAGCAGCCTGGGAGGGACAGACACTGAAGCTTTCTTT
TRBD2	TRBJ2-1	.	TRBV12-3/TRBV12-4	CASSTILLAAYANEQFF	TGTGCCAGCAGTACCATTCTACTAGCGGCGTACGCCAATGAGCAGTTCTTC
.	TRBJ1-1	.	TRBV7-3	CASSLKGGIRNTEAFF	TGTGCCAGCAGCTTAAAAGGAGGGATCAGGAACACTGAAGCTTTCTTT
.	TRBJ1-1	few	TRBV5-1	CASSLPIGENTEAFF	TGCGCCAGCAGCTTGCCAATCGGGGAGAACACTGAAGCTTTCTTT
TRBD1	TRBJ1-2	.	TRBV27	CASSRTGNSRGYTF	TGTGCCAGCAGTCGGACAGGAAACTCTAGAGGCTACACCTTC
TRBD1	TRBJ2-6	few	TRBV13	CASSSTGAGANVLTF	TGTGCCAGCAGCTCCACAGGGGCTGGGGCCAACGTCCTGACTTTC
.	TRBJ2-3	.	TRBV12-3/TRBV12-4	CASSLGEGDTQYF	TGTGCCAGCAGTTTAGGGGAAGGGGATACGCAGTATTTT
.	TRBJ2-3	few	TRBV7-8	CASSLRDPLNTQYF	TGTGCCAGCAGCTTACGGGACCCCCTTAATACGCAGTATTTT
TRBD1	TRBJ1-5	.	TRBV28	CASSFLTGANQPQHF	TGTGCCAGCAGTTTCTTAACAGGGGCCAATCAGCCCCAGCATTTT
.	TRBJ2-3	.	TRBV12-3/TRBV12-4	CASRPEWVGVHTDTQYF	TGTGCCAGCAGACCAGAATGGGTCGGGGTCCACACAGATACGCAGTATTTT
.	TRBJ1-1	few	TRBV28	CASEGHPNTEAFF	TGTGCCAGCGAGGGACACCCGAACACTGAAGCTTTCTTT
TRBD1	TRBJ1-5	few	TRBV28	CASSPGQLNQPQHF	TGTGCCAGCAGCCCGGGACAGCTAAATCAGCCCCAGCATTTT
TRBD1	TRBJ2-2	few	TRBV5-1	CASSFGRDRVRSANTGELFF	TGCGCCAGCAGCTTCGGCCGGGACAGGGTTCGTAGCGCGAACACCGGGGAGCTGTTTTTT
.	TRBJ1-2	few	TRBV12-3/TRBV12-4	CASSGTSNYGYTF	TGTGCCAGCAGTGGGACTTCTAACTATGGCTACACCTTC
.	TRBJ1-5	many	TRBV10-3	CAISDEWDNQPQHF	TGTGCCATCAGTGATGAGTGGGATAATCAGCCCCAGCATTTT
.	TRBJ2-1	few	TRBV12-3/TRBV12-4	CASSSVVSYNEQFF	TGTGCCAGCAGTTCTGTGGTCTCCTACAATGAGCAGTTCTTC
.	TRBJ1-2	.	TRBV7-9	CASSREGHGYTF	TGTGCCAGCAGCCGCGAGGGCCATGGCTACACCTTC
.	TRBJ1-4	.	TRBV12-3/TRBV12-4	CASSFHRKSKNEKLFF	TGTGCCAGCAGTTTTCACAGGAAATCCAAAAATGAAAAACTGTTTTTT
.	TRBJ1-1	.	TRBV12-3/TRBV12-4	CASSPLGRDEAFF	TGTGCCAGCAGCCCCCTCGGAAGGGATGAAGCTTTCTTT
TRBD2	TRBJ2-1	.	TRBV4-3	CASSQEYGGGAYEQFF	TGCGCCAGCAGCCAAGAATACGGCGGGGGGGCGTATGAGCAGTTCTTC
.	TRBJ1-6	few	TRBV5-6	CASRLRNSPLHF	TGTGCCAGCAGACTCAGGAATTCACCCCTCCACTTT
.	TRBJ1-5	few	TRBV3-1	CASSPGSIRGNQPQHF	TGTGCCAGCAGCCCCGGGAGTATCAGGGGCAATCAGCCCCAGCATTTT
.	TRBJ1-1	.	TRBV6-1	CASSEHRALNTEAFF	TGTGCCAGCAGTGAACATAGGGCCTTGAACACTGAAGCTTTCTTT
.	TRBJ1-3	once	TRBV27	CATTLDRSESSGNTIYF	TGTGCCACCACCCTGGACAGATCCGAGAGCTCTGGAAACACCATATATTTT
TRBD2	TRBJ2-5	.	TRBV5-1	CASSSTSGSTRETQYF	TGCGCCAGCAGCTCGACTAGCGGATCCACCCGGGAGACCCAGTACTTC